This T cell receptor beta chain was retrieved from a study of CD8 T cells in ankylosing spondylitis. This clonotype was recorded a few times. What it binds is unknown. Researchers built TCR beta libraries using quantitative 5'-RACE with molecular barcodes. A single record per CDR3 protein comes from TCRdb applying MiXCR to the 5' RACE reads. The sample lists about 340,000 distinct CDR3 sequences, 20% occurring once. General study findings and limits: With a CD8+ phenotype, disease-linked clones were relatively rare in peripheral blood. Certain motif variants had earlier appeared in reactive arthritis synovial fluid and blood.

The CDR3 totals 19 residues. The V gene's germline CDR1 is SNHLY and CDR2 FYNNEI. With V trimmed by 4 bases and J by 0 bases, 15 bases remained unmatched. This receptor was taken from a male donor with ankylosing spondylitis or in good health (not recorded which). The sequencing input was blood, either unsorted or a sorted T cell fraction (not recorded which). V and J are TRBV2 and TRBJ2-3, with 8 bases aligning to TRBD2. CDR3: CASSVFAGGDTPSTDTQYF. The CDR3 DNA is TGTGCCAGCAGTGTTTTTGCGGGGGGCGATACACCGAGCACAGATACGCAGTATTTT.